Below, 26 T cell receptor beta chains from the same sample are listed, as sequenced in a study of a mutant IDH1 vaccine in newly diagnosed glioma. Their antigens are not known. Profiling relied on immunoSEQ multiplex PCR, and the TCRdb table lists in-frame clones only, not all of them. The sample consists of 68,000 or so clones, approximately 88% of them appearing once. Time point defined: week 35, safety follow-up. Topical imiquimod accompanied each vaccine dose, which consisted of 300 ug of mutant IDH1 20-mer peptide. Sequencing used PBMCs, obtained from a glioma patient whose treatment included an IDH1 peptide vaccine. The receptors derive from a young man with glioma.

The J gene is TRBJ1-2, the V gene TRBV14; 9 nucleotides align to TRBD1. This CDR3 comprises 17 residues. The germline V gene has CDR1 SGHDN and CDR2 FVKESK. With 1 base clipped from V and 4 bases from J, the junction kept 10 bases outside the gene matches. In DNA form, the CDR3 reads TGTGCCAGCAGCCAAGTACGGACAGGGGATTCGGGCTATGGCTACACCTTC. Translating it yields CASSQVRTGDSGYGYTF.

In nucleotides, the CDR3 is TGCGCCAGCAGCTTTGAGAGGGTACGGAATTCACCCCTCCACTTT. This codes for CASSFERVRNSPLHF. This chain joins TRBV5-1 and TRBJ1-6; D unclear. Germline CDR1 and CDR2: SGHRS and YFSETQ. The length of the CDR3 is 15 residues. V lost 2 bases, J lost 7 bases, and 13 bases lay in between. The full variable domain, rest sourced from reference TRBV5-1 and TRBJ1-6, is KAGVTQTPRYLIKTRGQQVTLSCSPISGHRSVSWYQQTPGQGLQFLFEYFSETQRNKGNFPGRFSGRQFSNSRSEMNVSTLELGDSALYLCASSFERVRNSPLHFGNGTRLTVT.

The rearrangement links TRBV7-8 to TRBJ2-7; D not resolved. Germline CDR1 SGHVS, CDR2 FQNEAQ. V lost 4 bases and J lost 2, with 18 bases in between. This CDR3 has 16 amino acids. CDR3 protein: CASSSLRGSSTYEQYF. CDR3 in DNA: TGTGCCAGCAGCTCCCTCCGCGGTAGCTCGACCTACGAGCAGTACTTC.

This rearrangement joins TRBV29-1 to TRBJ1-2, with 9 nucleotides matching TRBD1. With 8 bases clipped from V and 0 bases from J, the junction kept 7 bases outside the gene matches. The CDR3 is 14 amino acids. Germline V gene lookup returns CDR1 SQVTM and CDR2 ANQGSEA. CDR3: CSTPDRGANYGYTF. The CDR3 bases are TGCAGCACCCCGGACAGGGGCGCTAACTATGGCTACACCTTC.

CDR3 loop: CASSTGTLGYTF. The CDR3 DNA follows: TGTGCCAGCAGCACGGGAACCTTGGGCTACACCTTC. The genes are TRBV5-6 and TRBJ1-2; D unresolved. The ends were cut back, 4 bases at V and 8 bases at J, with 12 bases in the middle. From germline, CDR1 is SGHDT and CDR2 YYEEEE. This CDR3 region has 12 residues.

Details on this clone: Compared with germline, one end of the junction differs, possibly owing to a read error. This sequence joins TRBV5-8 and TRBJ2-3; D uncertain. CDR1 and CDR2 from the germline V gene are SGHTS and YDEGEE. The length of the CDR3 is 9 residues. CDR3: CASTDTQYF. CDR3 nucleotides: TGTGCTAGCACAGATACGCAGTATTTT.

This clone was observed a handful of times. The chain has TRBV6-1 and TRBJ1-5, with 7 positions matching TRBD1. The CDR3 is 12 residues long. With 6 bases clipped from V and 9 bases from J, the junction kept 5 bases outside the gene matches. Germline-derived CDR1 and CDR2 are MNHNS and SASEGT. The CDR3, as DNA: TGTGCCAGCAGAGACAGGGTAGCGCCCCAGCATTTT. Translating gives CASRDRVAPQHF.

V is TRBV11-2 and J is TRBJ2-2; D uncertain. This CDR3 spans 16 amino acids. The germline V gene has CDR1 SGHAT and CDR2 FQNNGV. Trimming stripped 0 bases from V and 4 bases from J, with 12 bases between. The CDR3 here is CASSLDRVGITGELFF. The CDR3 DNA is TGTGCCAGCAGCTTAGATCGCGTAGGGATCACCGGGGAGCTGTTTTTT.

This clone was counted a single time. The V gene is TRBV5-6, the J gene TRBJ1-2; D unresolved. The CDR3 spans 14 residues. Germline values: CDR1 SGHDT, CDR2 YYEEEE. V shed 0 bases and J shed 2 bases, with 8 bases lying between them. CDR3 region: CASSLARVNYGYTF. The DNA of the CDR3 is TGTGCCAGCAGCTTGGCAAGGGTAAACTATGGCTACACCTTC.

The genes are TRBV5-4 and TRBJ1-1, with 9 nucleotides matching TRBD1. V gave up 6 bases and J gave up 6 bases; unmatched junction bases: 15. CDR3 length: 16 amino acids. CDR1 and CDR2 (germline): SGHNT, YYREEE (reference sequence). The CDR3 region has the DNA TGTGCCAGCAACCAGGCCCAGGGACAGGGCAAGGCTGAAGCTTTCTTT. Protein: CASNQAQGQGKAEAFF. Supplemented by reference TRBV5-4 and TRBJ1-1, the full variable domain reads ETGVTQSPTHLIKTRGQQVTLRCSSQSGHNTVSWYQQALGQGPQFIFQYYREEENGRGNFPPRFSGLQFPNYSSELNVNALELDDSALYLCASNQAQGQGKAEAFFGQGTRLTVV.

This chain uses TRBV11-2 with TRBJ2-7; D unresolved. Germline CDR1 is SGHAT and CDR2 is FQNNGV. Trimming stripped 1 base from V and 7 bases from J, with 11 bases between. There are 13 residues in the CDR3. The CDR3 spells CASSLGPDGEQYF. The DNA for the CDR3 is TGTGCCAGCAGCTTAGGCCCTGACGGTGAGCAGTACTTC. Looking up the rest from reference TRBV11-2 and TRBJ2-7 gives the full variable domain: EAGVAQSPRYKIIEKRQSVAFWCNPISGHATLYWYQQILGQGPKLLIQFQNNGVVDDSQLPKDRFSAERLKGVDSTLKIQPAKLEDSAVYLCASSLGPDGEQYFGPGTRLTVT.

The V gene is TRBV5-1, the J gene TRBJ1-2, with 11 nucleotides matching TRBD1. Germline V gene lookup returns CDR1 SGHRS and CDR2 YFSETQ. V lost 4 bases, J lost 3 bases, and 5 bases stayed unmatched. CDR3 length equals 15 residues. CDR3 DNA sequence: TGCGCCAGCAGCGCGGACAGGGGGCTCCACTATGGCTACACCTTC. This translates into CASSADRGLHYGYTF.

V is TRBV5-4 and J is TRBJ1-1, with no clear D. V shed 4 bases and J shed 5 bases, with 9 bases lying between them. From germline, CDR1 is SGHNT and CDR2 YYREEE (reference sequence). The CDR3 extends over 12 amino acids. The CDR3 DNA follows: TGTGCCAGCAGCGTGACGGGAACTGAAGCTTTCTTT. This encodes CASSVTGTEAFF.

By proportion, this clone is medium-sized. The CDR3, as DNA: TGTGCCAGCAGCCAATGGGCAGGGGGCACTGAAGCTTTCTTT. Translation gives CASSQWAGGTEAFF. This rearrangement joins TRBV4-2 to TRBJ1-1; TRBD1 matches 7 bases. CDR3 length: 14 amino acids. From germline, CDR1 is LGHNA and CDR2 YNFKEQ. V lost 2 bases to trimming and J lost 4 bases; unmatched junction nucleotides: 4.

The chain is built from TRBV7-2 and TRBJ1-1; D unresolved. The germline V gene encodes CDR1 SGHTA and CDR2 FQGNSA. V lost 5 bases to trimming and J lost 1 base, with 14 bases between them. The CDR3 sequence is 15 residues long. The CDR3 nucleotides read TGTGCCAGCAGCCAAGGTCGACAAACGAACACTGAAGCTTTCTTT. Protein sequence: CASSQGRQTNTEAFF.

The CDR3 region has the DNA TGTGCCAGTAGTATTCAGGGCTTTAGGACCGGGGAGCTGTTTTTT. As protein: CASSIQGFRTGELFF. The chain combines TRBV19 with TRBJ2-2; TRBD1 might be the D (5 bases). The V and J ends lost 3 bases and 5 bases respectively, with 13 bases between them. The CDR3 length is 15 residues. CDR1 LNHDA and CDR2 SQIVND come from the germline V gene (reference sequence).

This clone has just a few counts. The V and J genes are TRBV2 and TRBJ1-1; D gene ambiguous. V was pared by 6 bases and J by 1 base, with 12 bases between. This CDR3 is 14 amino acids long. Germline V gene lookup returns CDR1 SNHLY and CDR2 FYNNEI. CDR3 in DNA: TGTGCCAGCAGAGTGGCCCGAGCGAACACTGAAGCTTTCTTT. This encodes CASRVARANTEAFF. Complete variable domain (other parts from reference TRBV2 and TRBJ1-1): EPEVTQTPSHQVTQMGQEVILRCVPISNHLYFYWYRQILGQKVEFLVSFYNNEISEKSEIFDDQFSVERPDGSNFTLKIRSTKLEDSAMYFCASRVARANTEAFFGQGTRLTVV.

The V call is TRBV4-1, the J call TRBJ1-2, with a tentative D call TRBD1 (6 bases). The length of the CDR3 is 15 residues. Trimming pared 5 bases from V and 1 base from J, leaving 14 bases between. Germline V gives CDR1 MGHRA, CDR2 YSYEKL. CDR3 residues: CASSLSTGLNYGYTF. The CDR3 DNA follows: TGCGCCAGCAGCTTATCGACAGGCCTTAACTATGGCTACACCTTC.

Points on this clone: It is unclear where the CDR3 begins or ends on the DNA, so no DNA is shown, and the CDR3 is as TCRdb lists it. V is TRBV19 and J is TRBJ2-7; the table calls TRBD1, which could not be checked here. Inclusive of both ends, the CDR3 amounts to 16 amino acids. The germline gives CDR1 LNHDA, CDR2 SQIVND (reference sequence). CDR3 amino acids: CASSWTDRVSLYEQYF.

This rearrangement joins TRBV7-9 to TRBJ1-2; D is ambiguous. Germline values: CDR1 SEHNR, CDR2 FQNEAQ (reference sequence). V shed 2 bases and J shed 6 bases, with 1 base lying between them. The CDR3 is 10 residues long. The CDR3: CASSLNGYTF. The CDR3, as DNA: TGTGCCAGCAGCTTAAATGGCTACACCTTC.

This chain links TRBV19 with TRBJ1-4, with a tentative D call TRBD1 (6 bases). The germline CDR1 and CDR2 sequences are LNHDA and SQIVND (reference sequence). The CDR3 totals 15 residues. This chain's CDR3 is CHRGPRRATNEKLFF. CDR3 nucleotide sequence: TGTCACCGGGGGCCGAGGAGAGCAACTAATGAAAAACTGTTTTTT.

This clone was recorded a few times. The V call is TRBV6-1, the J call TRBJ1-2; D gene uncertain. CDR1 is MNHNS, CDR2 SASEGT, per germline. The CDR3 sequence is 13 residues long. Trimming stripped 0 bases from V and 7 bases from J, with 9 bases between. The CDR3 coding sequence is TGTGCCAGCAGTGAAGCGGAAGTGTCTGGCTACACCTTC. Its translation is CASSEAEVSGYTF.

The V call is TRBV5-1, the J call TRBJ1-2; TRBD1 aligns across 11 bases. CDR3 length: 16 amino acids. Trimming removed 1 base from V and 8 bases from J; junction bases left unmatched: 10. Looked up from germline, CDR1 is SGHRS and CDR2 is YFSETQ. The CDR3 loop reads CASSLPPRTGGGGYTF. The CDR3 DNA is TGCGCCAGCAGCTTGCCTCCCCGGACAGGGGGCGGAGGCTACACCTTC.

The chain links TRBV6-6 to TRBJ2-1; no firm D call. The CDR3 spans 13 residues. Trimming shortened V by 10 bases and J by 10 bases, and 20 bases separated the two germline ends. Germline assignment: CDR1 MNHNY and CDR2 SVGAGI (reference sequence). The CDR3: CATWYVEVREQFF. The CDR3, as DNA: TGTGCCACCTGGTATGTAGAAGTGAGAGAGCAGTTCTTC.

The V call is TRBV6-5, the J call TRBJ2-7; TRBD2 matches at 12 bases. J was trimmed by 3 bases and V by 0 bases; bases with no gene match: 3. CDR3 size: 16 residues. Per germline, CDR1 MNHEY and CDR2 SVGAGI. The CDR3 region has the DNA TGTGCCAGCAGTTACTCGCCTAGCGGGAGGGTCTACGAGCAGTACTTC. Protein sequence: CASSYSPSGRVYEQYF.

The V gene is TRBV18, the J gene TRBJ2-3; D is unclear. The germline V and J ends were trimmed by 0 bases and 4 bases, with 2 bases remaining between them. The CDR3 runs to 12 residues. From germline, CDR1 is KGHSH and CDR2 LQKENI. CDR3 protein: CASSPPADTQYF. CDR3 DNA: TGTGCCAGCTCACCACCAGCAGATACGCAGTATTTT.